The T cell receptor (beta chain) under discussion was sequenced for a study of T cells in Graves' hyperthyroidism and ophthalmopathy. Overall study context: Peripheral blood was drawn at first diagnosis, prior to all treatment. Study conclusions and caveats: Most thyroid-expanded clonotypes above 0.001 were also found in blood. Before onset, by a median of around 6.4 months, the model predicted ophthalmopathy.

Amplified regions were TCR beta CDR3 sequences from RNA transcripts. HTBI primers were used for first-round RT-PCR of the TCR CDR3. TCRdb called the multiplex PCR reads again in MiXCR, with one record for every CDR3 protein. The sample consists of about 520,000 distinct CDR3 sequences, more than 20% of them appearing once. This clonotype was observed at least ten times. Its antigen remains unidentified. This TCR was sampled from a man younger than 35 with Graves' hyperthyroidism. Input material: blood.

For the CDR3, the DNA is TGCGCCAGCAGCCAAGAGACAGGTGCTACCTATGGCTACACCTTC. Protein product: CASSQETGATYGYTF. The chain is built from TRBV4-1 and TRBJ1-2, with D possibly TRBD1 on 6 matching bases. The ends were cut back, 0 bases at V and 4 bases at J, with 12 bases in the middle. The length of the CDR3 is 15 residues. CDR1 is MGHRA, CDR2 YSYEKL, per germline.